This T cell receptor (beta chain) was found in a study of blood T cell repertoires in COVID-19. The table came from immunoSEQ multiplex PCR; TCRdb's copy has only in-frame clones and leaves some out. The sample lists around 200,000 clones; about 84% were seen once. The CDR3 extends over 16 amino acids. V lost 0 bases to trimming and J lost 7 bases; unmatched junction nucleotides: 8. Germline V gives CDR1 LNHNV, CDR2 YYDKDF (reference sequence). V gene TRBV15 combines with J gene TRBJ2-5, with 10 positions matching TRBD2. The specimen was peripheral blood. The TCR originated in a human donor in a cohort sampled during active COVID-19. The CDR3: CATSRELAGGSGTQYF. DNA for the CDR3: TGTGCCACCAGCAGAGAATTAGCGGGGGGTTCTGGGACCCAGTACTTC.